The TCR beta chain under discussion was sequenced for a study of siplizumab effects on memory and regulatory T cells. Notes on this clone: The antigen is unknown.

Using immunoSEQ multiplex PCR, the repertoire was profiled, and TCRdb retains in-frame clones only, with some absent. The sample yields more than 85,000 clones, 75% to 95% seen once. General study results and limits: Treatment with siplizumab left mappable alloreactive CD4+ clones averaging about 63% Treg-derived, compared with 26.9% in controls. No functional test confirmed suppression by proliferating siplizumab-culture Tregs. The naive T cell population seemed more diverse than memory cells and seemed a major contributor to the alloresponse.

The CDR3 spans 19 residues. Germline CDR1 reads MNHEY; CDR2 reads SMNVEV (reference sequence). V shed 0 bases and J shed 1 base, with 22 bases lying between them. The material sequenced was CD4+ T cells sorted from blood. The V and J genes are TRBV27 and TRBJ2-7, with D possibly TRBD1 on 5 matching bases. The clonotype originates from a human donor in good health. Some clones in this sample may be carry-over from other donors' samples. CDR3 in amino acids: CASSLSRQGTQKGSYEQYF. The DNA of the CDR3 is TGTGCCAGCAGTTTATCTCGCCAGGGAACCCAAAAGGGTTCCTACGAGCAGTACTTC.